What follows are 8 T cell receptor beta chains derived from one specimen sequenced in a study of blood T cells in healthy people across ages. The second PCR ran about 6 to 12 cycles with a sample-barcoded 5' primer and J-beta primers. In TCRdb, the 5' RACE reads were re-called with MiXCR into one record per CDR3 protein. The repertoire consists of 1.5 million to 2 million distinct CDR3 sequences, with about 49% occurring once and the leading ten covering approximately 2.1%. The sample taken for sequencing was blood. The receptors shown here come from a woman between 40 and 55 years old in good health.

The chain has TRBV20-1 and TRBJ2-5, with TRBD1 as a possible D gene (5 bases). The CDR3 has 13 amino acids. Trimming cost V 2 bases and J 3 bases, with 10 bases left between them. The germline gives CDR1 DFQATT, CDR2 SNEGSKA (reference sequence). Written as DNA, the CDR3 is TGCAGTGCTAGACAGGACACGAAAGAGACCCAGTACTTC. This codes for CSARQDTKETQYF.

The chain couples TRBV20-1 to TRBJ2-1; 9 nucleotides agree with TRBD2. The CDR3 consists of 12 residues. Per germline, CDR1 DFQATT and CDR2 SNEGSKA (reference sequence). V gave up 6 bases and J gave up 8 bases; unmatched junction bases: 5. In DNA form, the CDR3 reads TGCAGTGCATTATTAGCGGGGGATGAGCAGTTCTTC. It yields the protein CSALLAGDEQFF.

The V gene is TRBV7-2, the J gene TRBJ1-4; no reliable D call. This CDR3 has 15 residues. V shed 0 bases and J shed 4 bases, with 9 bases lying between them. CDR1 is SGHTA, CDR2 FQGNSA, per germline. The DNA of the CDR3 is TGTGCCAGCAGCTTAGCTTACGGAGATAATGAAAAACTGTTTTTT. The encoded protein is CASSLAYGDNEKLFF.

The V call is TRBV5-1, the J call TRBJ1-2, with 9 positions matching TRBD1. Germline values: CDR1 SGHRS, CDR2 YFSETQ. Trimming at V came to 3 bases and at J to 6 bases, leaving 9 bases not matched to a gene. There are 15 residues in the CDR3. In DNA, the CDR3 is TGCGCCAGCAGCTATGGACAGGGGACATTGGATGGCTACACCTTC. As protein: CASSYGQGTLDGYTF.

The V and J genes are TRBV28 and TRBJ1-2, with 10 bases lining up with TRBD1. The CDR3 contains 15 residues. Trimming at V came to 5 bases and at J to 4 bases, leaving 7 bases not matched to a gene. The germline gives CDR1 MDHEN, CDR2 SYDVKM. The CDR3 DNA reads TGTGCCAGCAGTCACGAGACAGGGGGCTTCTATGGCTACACCTTC. Amino acid sequence: CASSHETGGFYGYTF.

This clonotype has a single count. The J gene is TRBJ2-4, the V gene TRBV20-1, with 7 bases fitting TRBD2. The last part of the DNA fits TRBJ2-7 better; the J call may be wrong. Germline CDR1 and CDR2: DFQATT and SNEGSKA (reference sequence). The CDR3 is made up of 15 amino acids. The CDR3 bases are TGCAGTGCTAGAGATGGGGCTAGCGGACTCTACGAGCAGTACTTC. It codes for CSARDGASGLYEQYF.

V usage is TRBV29-1 and J usage is TRBJ1-2; D not resolved. Germline-derived CDR1 and CDR2 are SQVTM and ANQGSEA. V dropped 3 bases and J dropped 4 bases, with 12 bases sitting between them. The CDR3 has 13 residues. The DNA of the CDR3 is TGCAGCGTTGAGTCCCCGGAGGGCTATGGCTACACCTTC. This gives the protein CSVESPEGYGYTF.

The V gene is TRBV15, the J gene TRBJ2-7; D possibly corresponds to TRBD1 (7 bases). The length of the CDR3 is 16 residues. CDR1 and CDR2 (germline): LNHNV, YYDKDF (reference sequence). Trimming left V 5 bases short and J 4 bases short, with 21 bases between. CDR3 nucleotide sequence: TGTGCCACCAGCGCCGTTGACAGGGCGGAGGGATACGAGCAGTACTTC. Translated, it gives CATSAVDRAEGYEQYF.